What follows are 26 T cell receptor beta chains derived from one specimen sequenced in a study of blood T cell repertoires in COVID-19. Clones were sequenced by immunoSEQ multiplex PCR, and TCRdb holds only the in-frame ones, with some missing. The data contain 250,000 to 350,000 clones, about 92% of them singletons. Input material: PBMCs or T cells enriched from blood (not recorded which). The origin of the receptors is a woman aged 25-40 years who had recovered from COVID-19.

The gene calls are TRBV19 and TRBJ2-7; the D gene is possibly TRBD1 (6 bases). Trimming took off 3 bases at V and 7 bases at J, with 16 bases between the two ends. The germline gives CDR1 LNHDA, CDR2 SQIVND (reference sequence). The CDR3 is 14 amino acids. CDR3 sequence (DNA): TGTGCCAGTAGTATTGCGTGGGACATCGGGGAGCAGTACTTC. Residues: CASSIAWDIGEQYF.

The V gene is TRBV5-1, the J gene TRBJ2-7, with 11 bases identical to TRBD2. This CDR3 is built from 14 residues. V lost 2 bases and J lost 4; bases outside the gene matches: 2. Germline loops: CDR1 SGHRS, CDR2 YFSETQ. CDR3 nucleotides: TGCGCCAGCAGCTTCACTAGCGGGAGTTACGAGCAGTACTTC. Protein: CASSFTSGSYEQYF.

The chain combines TRBV7-2 with TRBJ2-7; D possibly corresponds to TRBD1 (6 bases). This CDR3 has 13 amino acids. CDR1 is SGHTA, CDR2 FQGNSA, per germline. V lost 0 bases and J 6 bases, leaving 9 bases between the germline ends. The DNA of the CDR3 is TGTGCCAGCAGCTTAGCGGACAGATCCGAGCAGTACTTC. It encodes CASSLADRSEQYF.

V and J are TRBV3-1 (or the pseudogene TRBV3-2) and TRBJ1-6, with 9 bases aligning to TRBD1. Trimming cost V 4 bases and J 8 bases; bases outside gene matches: 0. The CDR3 runs to 13 residues. Germline V gene sequence: CDR1 LGHDT, CDR2 YNNKEL (reference sequence). CDR3 nucleotide sequence: TGTGCCAGCAGCCGACAGGGGGATTCACCCCTCCACTTT. It codes for CASSRQGDSPLHF.

The chain couples TRBV3-1 (or the pseudogene TRBV3-2) to TRBJ1-1, with D unclear. Trimming took off 0 bases at V and 0 bases at J, with 8 bases between the two ends. The CDR3 runs to 15 residues. Per germline, CDR1 LGHDT and CDR2 YNNKEL (reference sequence). The CDR3 spells CASSQDSFMNTEAFF. CDR3 coding DNA: TGTGCCAGCAGCCAAGATAGTTTCATGAACACTGAAGCTTTCTTT.

The V and J genes are TRBV4-3 and TRBJ2-3; D remains unclear. Per germline, CDR1 LGHNA and CDR2 YSLEER. Trimming took 4 bases from V and 6 from J, leaving 11 bases between them. This CDR3 has 13 amino acids. In DNA, the CDR3 is TGCGCCAGCAGCCCCAGTATACAGGATACGCAGTATTTT. It encodes CASSPSIQDTQYF.

The genes are TRBV6-4 and TRBJ2-5; 7 positions match TRBD2. The CDR3 is 13 residues long. V shed 4 bases and J 1 base; nucleotides not matched to a gene: 0. Germline V lookup: CDR1 MRHNA, CDR2 SNTAGT. The CDR3, as DNA: TGTGCCAGCAGTGCTAGCGGCCAAGAGACCCAGTACTTC. This codes for CASSASGQETQYF.

This clone has only a few counts. This sequence joins TRBV7-9 and TRBJ2-5, with 7 positions matching TRBD2. Trimming at V came to 0 bases and at J to 1 base, leaving 5 bases not matched to a gene. CDR3 length: 16 residues. Germline CDR1 and CDR2: SEHNR and FQNEAQ (reference sequence). The CDR3, as DNA: TGTGCCAGCAGCTTAGCTGGCGGGGGAGGCCAAGAGACCCAGTACTTC. The encoded protein is CASSLAGGGGQETQYF.

The V call is TRBV28, the J call TRBJ1-5; no clear D. V shed 5 bases and J shed 0 bases, with 5 bases lying between them. The CDR3 is 13 residues long. Germline CDR1 and CDR2: MDHEN and SYDVKM. The CDR3 region has the DNA TGTGCCAGCAGTCGGTTTAGCAATCAGCCCCAGCATTTT. This sequence encodes CASSRFSNQPQHF.

This clone was found once. This chain connects TRBV28 to TRBJ1-2, with 12 bases matching TRBD1. The J segment lost 8 bases and the V segment lost 2 bases, leaving 6 bases of the junction unmatched. The CDR3 contains 15 residues. Per the germline V gene, CDR1 is MDHEN and CDR2 is SYDVKM. CDR3 nucleotides: TGTGCCAGCAGTTTAATGGGACAGGGGGCAAGAGGCTACACCTTC. It is translated as CASSLMGQGARGYTF.

The chain couples TRBV7-9 to TRBJ1-1; D not certain. The CDR3 is made up of 14 amino acids. V gave up 1 base and J gave up 2 bases, with 8 bases separating them. From germline, CDR1 is SEHNR and CDR2 FQNEAQ (reference sequence). The CDR3 protein is CASSLGGLNTEAFF. CDR3 sequence (DNA): TGTGCCAGCAGCTTAGGTGGCCTCAACACTGAAGCTTTCTTT.

The V call is TRBV28, the J call TRBJ1-3; D not resolved. Germline V lookup: CDR1 MDHEN, CDR2 SYDVKM. CDR3 size: 17 residues. The V end lost 6 bases, the J end lost 0 bases, and 18 bases lay between the germline ends. In DNA form, the CDR3 reads TGTGCCAGCAGGTTAGGGCGCGGACTCAGCTCTGGAAACACCATATATTTT. Translating gives CASRLGRGLSSGNTIYF. Full variable domain (outside the CDR3, taken from reference TRBV28 and TRBJ1-3): DVKVTQSSRYLVKRTGEKVFLECVQDMDHENMFWYRQDPGLGLRLIYFSYDVKMKEKGDIPEGYSVSREKKERFSLILESASTNQTSMYLCASRLGRGLSSGNTIYFGEGSWLTVV.

The chain is built from TRBV20-1 and TRBJ2-1; D is ambiguous. This CDR3 comprises 11 residues. Germline values: CDR1 DFQATT, CDR2 SNEGSKA (reference sequence). The V end lost 6 bases, the J end lost 3 bases, and 6 bases lay between the germline ends. In DNA, the CDR3 is TGCAGTGCCCTCCTCTACAATGAGCAGTTCTTC. It codes for CSALLYNEQFF.

This clone has more than one count but fewer than ten. V usage is TRBV7-3 and J usage is TRBJ2-7, with D maybe TRBD2 (5 bases). In germline, CDR1 is SGHTA, CDR2 FQGTGA. The ends were cut back, 1 base at V and 5 bases at J, with 12 bases in the middle. The CDR3 contains 14 residues. The CDR3 coding sequence is TGTGCCAGCAGCTTAAACCCGGGATCTGACGAGCAGTACTTC. Amino acid sequence: CASSLNPGSDEQYF.

This clone came up a few times. The chain is built from TRBV7-9 and TRBJ1-5, with 7 bases lining up with TRBD1. V was pared by 3 bases and J by 3 bases, with 2 bases of the junction left unmatched. The CDR3 runs to 14 residues. The germline V gene has CDR1 SEHNR and CDR2 FQNEAQ (reference sequence). Written as DNA, the CDR3 is TGTGCCAGCAGCTTGGGACAGCACAATCAGCCCCAGCATTTT. This translates into CASSLGQHNQPQHF.

The CDR3 here is CATSRTGVNGYTF. CDR3 nucleotides: TGTGCCACCAGCAGAACAGGGGTGAATGGCTACACCTTC. V and J are TRBV15 and TRBJ1-2; 7 bases map to TRBD1. The trim removed 2 bases at V and 6 bases at J, leaving 3 bases unmatched. CDR1 LNHNV and CDR2 YYDKDF come from the germline V gene (reference sequence). The CDR3 is 13 residues long.

The CDR3 DNA reads TGTGCCAGCAGCGCCCAGGGGGCGGGCTATGGCTACACCTTC. Its protein is CASSAQGAGYGYTF. The chain links TRBV9 to TRBJ1-2, with 8 positions matching TRBD1. The V segment lost 3 bases and the J segment 4 bases; nucleotides outside the gene matches: 5. The CDR3 loop spans 14 amino acids. In germline, CDR1 is SGDLS, CDR2 YYNGEE.

The V call is TRBV7-2, the J call TRBJ2-4; 9 bases are shared with TRBD1. This CDR3 spans 16 amino acids. Germline V gives CDR1 SGHTA, CDR2 FQGNSA. With 5 bases clipped from V and 5 bases from J, the junction kept 10 bases outside the gene matches. CDR3 nucleotide sequence: TGTGCCAGCAGCCCAAGAGGGACAGGGCCGCAAAACATTCAGTACTTC. Translated, it gives CASSPRGTGPQNIQYF.

V gene TRBV6-5 combines with J gene TRBJ1-1; 7 bases map to TRBD1. CDR1 and CDR2 from the germline V gene are MNHEY and SVGAGI. Trimming at V came to 5 bases and at J to 1 base, leaving 4 bases not matched to a gene. The CDR3 length is 14 residues. The CDR3, as DNA: TGTGCCAGCAGTCCCCCAGGGGGGAACACTGAAGCTTTCTTT. Translating it yields CASSPPGGNTEAFF.

V usage is TRBV11-2 and J usage is TRBJ1-2; TRBD1 is a possible D gene (6 bases). This CDR3 contains 16 residues. Germline assignment: CDR1 SGHAT and CDR2 FQNNGV. Trimming left V 2 bases short and J 1 base short, with 14 bases between. CDR3 nucleotides: TGTGCCAGCAGCTTACACGGGACACAGAGTAACTATGGCTACACCTTC. It specifies CASSLHGTQSNYGYTF.

The V gene is TRBV19, the J gene TRBJ1-5, with D possibly matching TRBD1 (6 bases). The CDR3 totals 16 residues. V was trimmed by 3 bases and J by 2 bases, leaving 14 bases between them. The germline V gene has CDR1 LNHDA and CDR2 SQIVND (reference sequence). CDR3 nucleotide sequence: TGTGCCAGTAGTATTAGTGGGACACGGGGCAATCAGCCCCAGCATTTT. It translates to CASSISGTRGNQPQHF.

The CDR3 DNA reads TGTGCCAGCAGCTTAACGACAGGGGAACCCTACGAGCAGTACTTC. Translation gives CASSLTTGEPYEQYF. V is TRBV7-9 and J is TRBJ2-7; TRBD1 agrees at 8 bases. CDR3 length equals 15 residues. Looked up from germline, CDR1 is SEHNR and CDR2 is FQNEAQ (reference sequence). After removal of 2 bases from V and 2 bases from J, the junction contained 5 bases not matched to a gene. Looking up the rest from reference TRBV7-9 and TRBJ2-7 gives the full variable domain: DTGVSQNPRHKITKRGQNVTFRCDPISEHNRLYWYRQTLGQGPEFLTYFQNEAQLEKSRLLSDRFSAERPKGSFSTLEIQRTEQGDSAMYLCASSLTTGEPYEQYFGPGTRLTVT.

This chain links TRBV11-3 with TRBJ1-1; no clear D. This CDR3 is 13 amino acids long. CDR1 is SGHNT, CDR2 YENEEA, per germline. V dropped 6 bases and J dropped 2 bases, with 10 bases sitting between them. CDR3 in DNA: TGTGCCAGCAGACGCAGGTCCAACACTGAAGCTTTCTTT. Translation gives CASRRRSNTEAFF.

This chain connects TRBV5-1 to TRBJ1-1, with TRBD1 matching over 7 bases. CDR1 SGHRS and CDR2 YFSETQ come from the germline V gene. CDR3 size: 15 residues. The V segment lost 4 bases and the J segment 4 bases; nucleotides outside the gene matches: 10. Here the CDR3 reads CASSRQGELSTEAFF. DNA of the CDR3: TGCGCCAGCAGCAGACAGGGAGAACTAAGCACTGAAGCTTTCTTT. The complete variable domain, with remaining parts taken from reference TRBV5-1 and TRBJ1-1, reads KAGVTQTPRYLIKTRGQQVTLSCSPISGHRSVSWYQQTPGQGLQFLFEYFSETQRNKGNFPGRFSGRQFSNSRSEMNVSTLELGDSALYLCASSRQGELSTEAFFGQGTRLTVV.

The chain joins TRBV7-2 to TRBJ1-4, with unresolved D. The CDR3 is made up of 16 amino acids. From germline, CDR1 is SGHTA and CDR2 FQGNSA. V was cut by 8 bases and J by 7 bases, with 23 bases left in between. Here the CDR3 reads CASGLQSRASVEKLFF. CDR3 nucleotides: TGTGCCAGCGGGCTTCAGTCTAGAGCTAGCGTTGAAAAACTGTTTTTT.

The rearrangement uses TRBV12-3 or TRBV12-4 and TRBJ1-5; D is uncertain. V was pared by 6 bases and J by 1 base, with 7 bases between. There are 13 residues in the CDR3. The CDR3 loop reads CASSPRSNQPQHF. CDR3 nucleotides: TGTGCCAGCAGCCCTAGGAGCAATCAGCCCCAGCATTTT.